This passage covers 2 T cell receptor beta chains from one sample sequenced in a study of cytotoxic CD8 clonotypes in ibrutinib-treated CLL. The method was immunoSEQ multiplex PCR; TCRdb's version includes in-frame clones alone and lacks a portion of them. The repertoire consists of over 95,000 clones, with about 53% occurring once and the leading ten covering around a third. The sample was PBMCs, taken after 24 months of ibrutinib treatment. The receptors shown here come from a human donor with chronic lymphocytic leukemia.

The DNA for the CDR3 is TGTGCCAGCAGTTACGTCGCCGACATTCCCTGGCAGTACTTC. This sequence encodes CASSYVADIPWQYF. The chain has TRBV6-6 and TRBJ2-7, with D unclear. The CDR3 has 14 residues. V was cut by 2 bases and J by 9 bases, with 17 bases left in between. Germline CDR1 reads MNHNY; CDR2 reads SVGAGI (reference sequence).

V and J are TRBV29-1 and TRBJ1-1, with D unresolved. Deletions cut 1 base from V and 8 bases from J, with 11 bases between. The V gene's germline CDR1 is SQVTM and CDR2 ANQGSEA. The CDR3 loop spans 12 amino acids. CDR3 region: CSVEGPLREAFF. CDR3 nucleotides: TGCAGCGTTGAAGGCCCATTGAGAGAAGCTTTCTTT.